The 5 T cell receptor beta chains given below trace back to one sample, sequenced in a study of multiple sclerosis patients with progressive multifocal leukoencephalopathy. Indicated time point: before natalizumab initiation. TCRdb's copy holds only in-frame clones and misses some; the assay was immunoSEQ multiplex PCR. The sample holds approximately 31,000 clones; around nine tenths are singletons and the top ten take 1.5%. Specimen: PBMCs. These receptors were obtained from a human donor with multiple sclerosis.

This sequence joins TRBV28 and TRBJ2-2; weak D call: TRBD1 (5 bases). The germline CDR1 and CDR2 sequences are MDHEN and SYDVKM. The CDR3 contains 15 residues. Trimming pared 3 bases from V and 5 bases from J, leaving 13 bases between. The CDR3 bases are TGTGCCAGCAGTTTTGGCAGGGCGGATACCGGGGAGCTGTTTTTT. Translated: CASSFGRADTGELFF.

This clone occurred once. The genes are TRBV5-4 and TRBJ2-1; D is unclear. Per germline, CDR1 SGHNT and CDR2 YYREEE (reference sequence). Trimming left V 7 bases short and J 9 bases short, with 11 bases between. The length of the CDR3 is 11 residues. The DNA of the CDR3 is TGTGCCAGCCGTCGACGCGGTGAGCAGTTCTTC. Encoded protein: CASRRRGEQFF.

The chain joins TRBV14 to TRBJ2-3; D gene ambiguous. This CDR3 has 15 amino acids. V gave up 1 base and J gave up 0 bases, with 8 bases separating them. Germline CDR1 SGHDN, CDR2 FVKESK. CDR3 region: CASSQVGYSTDTQYF. The CDR3 DNA follows: TGTGCCAGCAGCCAAGTGGGTTATAGCACAGATACGCAGTATTTT. Combining the CDR3 with reference TRBV14 and TRBJ2-3 gives the whole variable domain EAGVTQFPSHSVIEKGQTVTLRCDPISGHDNLYWYRRVMGKEIKFLLHFVKESKQDESGMPNNRFLAERTGGTYSTLKVQPAELEDSGVYFCASSQVGYSTDTQYFGPGTRLTVL.

The chain joins TRBV28 to TRBJ2-1, with D hard to call. The CDR3 length is 17 residues. The V end lost 2 bases, the J end lost 6 bases, and 20 bases lay between the germline ends. Germline CDR1 reads MDHEN; CDR2 reads SYDVKM. The DNA of the CDR3 is TGTGCCAGCAGTTTAATCTGGAAGGGAACGGGCATCAATGAGCAGTTCTTC. Encoded protein: CASSLIWKGTGINEQFF.

This clone was seen a few times. The gene calls are TRBV5-1 and TRBJ2-2; D remains unclear. Per germline, CDR1 SGHRS and CDR2 YFSETQ. This CDR3 is built from 14 residues. V was shortened by 2 bases and J by 0 bases, with 5 bases between the two germline ends. In DNA, the CDR3 is TGCGCCAGCAGCTTCGAAGCGAACACCGGGGAGCTGTTTTTT. It encodes CASSFEANTGELFF.